One sample yielded the 13 T cell receptor beta chains listed below, sequenced in a study of T cell responses to AZD1222 COVID-19 vaccine. Sequencing was performed with immunoSEQ multiplex PCR; in TCRdb, only in-frame clones are kept and a portion is missing. The sample shows tens of thousands of clones, nearly 90% of them seen only once. The specimen was peripheral blood, collected on day 0 of AZD1222 vaccination. The source is an adult in good health.

This rearrangement joins TRBV6-5 to TRBJ2-5; a weak D match, TRBD1 (6 bases). The ends were cut back, 4 bases at V and 9 bases at J, with 18 bases in the middle. The CDR3 spans 14 residues. CDR1 MNHEY and CDR2 SVGAGI come from the germline V gene. CDR3: CASSSIGTPEAQYF. The DNA of the CDR3 is TGTGCCAGCAGTTCTATCGGGACACCTGAGGCCCAGTACTTC.

The chain uses TRBV9 and TRBJ1-4, with 11 bases fitting TRBD1. The CDR3 loop spans 18 amino acids. V shed 3 bases and J 1 base; nucleotides not matched to a gene: 8. The germline gives CDR1 SGDLS, CDR2 YYNGEE. The CDR3 is CASSAAGTGGLTNEKLFF. DNA of the CDR3: TGTGCCAGCAGCGCCGCCGGGACAGGGGGTTTAACTAATGAAAAACTGTTTTTT.

This chain connects TRBV14 to TRBJ1-2; D gene unclear. The CDR3 extends over 14 amino acids. V was clipped by 2 bases and J by 6 bases, with 13 bases between them. Germline-derived CDR1 and CDR2 are SGHDN and FVKESK. The CDR3 DNA reads TGTGCCAGCAGCCAATTTACGGGTAGCGATGGCTACACCTTC. Translation: CASSQFTGSDGYTF. Full variable domain (missing parts from reference TRBV14 and TRBJ1-2): EAGVTQFPSHSVIEKGQTVTLRCDPISGHDNLYWYRRVMGKEIKFLLHFVKESKQDESGMPNNRFLAERTGGTYSTLKVQPAELEDSGVYFCASSQFTGSDGYTFGSGTRLTVV.

The chain combines TRBV7-9 with TRBJ1-1, with TRBD1 as a possible D gene (5 bases). Germline-derived CDR1 and CDR2 are SEHNR and FQNEAQ (reference sequence). The CDR3 covers 13 residues. The V gene lost 2 bases and the J gene lost 4 bases, with 8 bases spanning the gap. The CDR3 DNA is TGTGCCAGCAGCTTACGGGGGGTCACTGAAGCTTTCTTT. It is translated as CASSLRGVTEAFF.

The V call is TRBV5-1, the J call TRBJ1-2; a weak D match, TRBD1 (6 bases). Trimming stripped 0 bases from V and 11 bases from J, with 14 bases between. CDR3 length: 13 amino acids. The germline CDR1 and CDR2 sequences are SGHRS and YFSETQ. The CDR3 reads CASSLVPDRGYTF. In DNA form, the CDR3 reads TGCGCCAGCAGCTTGGTTCCGGACAGAGGATACACCTTC.

This chain connects TRBV5-4 to TRBJ2-7, with unresolved D. Trimming removed 0 bases from V and 3 bases from J, with 13 bases in between. The CDR3 length is 15 residues. Germline CDR1 SGHNT, CDR2 YYREEE (reference sequence). The CDR3 protein is CASSLAGGFHYEQYF. CDR3 in DNA: TGTGCCAGCAGCTTGGCTGGTGGTTTCCACTACGAGCAGTACTTC.

The chain has TRBV12-3 or TRBV12-4 and TRBJ1-1, with D maybe TRBD1 (5 bases). V lost 5 bases and J lost 5, with 12 bases in between. This CDR3 is built from 13 residues. The CDR3 nucleotides read TGTGCCAGCAGTCAGGGAGCGGGGACTGAAGCTTTCTTT. Translated: CASSQGAGTEAFF.

The V and J genes are TRBV5-1 and TRBJ2-1, with TRBD1 matching over 8 bases. This CDR3 region has 15 residues. Germline V gene data show CDR1 as SGHRS and CDR2 as YFSETQ. V shed 3 bases, J shed 1 base, and the junction held 3 bases outside the gene matches. CDR3 nucleotide sequence: TGCGCCAGCAGCTCAGGACAGGGTTCCTACAATGAGCAGTTCTTC. It yields the protein CASSSGQGSYNEQFF.

The CDR3 nucleotides read TGTGCCAGCAGCTTGGGGACTAGCGGGGGCTACAATGAGCAGTTCTTC. It encodes CASSLGTSGGYNEQFF. The rearrangement joins TRBV5-8 to TRBJ2-1, with 13 bases matching TRBD2. The J segment lost 3 bases and the V segment lost 0 bases, leaving 0 bases of the junction unmatched. Germline CDR1 SGHTS, CDR2 YDEGEE. CDR3 length: 16 amino acids.

This sequence joins TRBV28 and TRBJ1-4; 7 positions agree with TRBD1. This CDR3 comprises 17 residues. Trimming cost V 1 base and J 4 bases; bases outside gene matches: 9. Germline CDR1 is MDHEN and CDR2 is SYDVKM. CDR3 region: CASSLYPGAGGNEKLFF. CDR3 DNA: TGTGCCAGCAGTTTATATCCCGGCGCAGGGGGTAATGAAAAACTGTTTTTT.

The chain links TRBV9 to TRBJ1-1; D not resolved. This CDR3 comprises 15 residues. Germline loops: CDR1 SGDLS, CDR2 YYNGEE. Between the trimmed V and J ends, which lost 0 bases and 0 bases, there was a span of 9 bases. DNA for the CDR3: TGTGCCAGCAGCGTAGAGGTGGGCATGAACACTGAAGCTTTCTTT. It translates to CASSVEVGMNTEAFF.

The rearrangement uses TRBV29-1 and TRBJ1-5; 7 bases map to TRBD1. CDR3 size: 13 residues. Germline V gives CDR1 SQVTM, CDR2 ANQGSEA. J gave up 5 bases and V 4 bases, and 5 bases lay outside the gene matches. The CDR3 sequence is CSVAGQSHQPQHF. The DNA for the CDR3 is TGCAGCGTTGCGGGACAGTCGCATCAGCCCCAGCATTTT.

J is TRBJ1-5 and V is TRBV18, with 9 bases identical to TRBD1. The CDR3 is 15 residues long. After removal of 3 bases from V and 5 bases from J, the junction contained 5 bases not matched to a gene. The V gene's germline CDR1 is KGHSH and CDR2 LQKENI. The CDR3 coding sequence is TGTGCCAGCTCACCGGGACAGGGAAACTATCAGCCCCAGCATTTT. Translated: CASSPGQGNYQPQHF.